This T cell receptor beta chain was found in a study of graft-versus-host responses after intestinal transplantation. Across the study: After anti-thymocyte globulin induction, recipients took tacrolimus and steroids for three to four years.

V was cut by 0 bases and J by 7 bases, with 10 bases left in between. CDR3 length equals 13 residues. CDR1 and CDR2 from the germline V gene are LGHNA and YNFKEQ. Only in-frame clones appear in the TCRdb table, and some are missing; sequencing was by immunoSEQ multiplex PCR. Seen here are about 20,000 clones, approximately 86% observed once, and the top ten hold about half. Whole-study findings and limits: The marrow of recipients harbored GvH clones, and ileum or blood showed some of them first. Allografts carried high graft-versus-host to host-versus-graft clonal ratios in patients having graft-donor T cell macrochimerism.

The posterior iliac crest or another site supplied bone marrow after transplant. Concerning this clone: Its specificity is unknown.

The V and J genes are TRBV4-2 and TRBJ2-7, with a possible D match to TRBD1 (6 bases). The TCR comes from a human patient who received an intestinal transplant, so some T cells may come from the graft donor. This material consisted of bone marrow, taken around 120 days after transplant. CDR3 protein: CASSQEGGPEQYF. The CDR3 DNA is TGTGCCAGCAGCCAAGAAGGGGGACCGGAGCAGTACTTC.